These 5 T cell receptor beta chains came from one sample sequenced in a study of control samples from healthy donors and cancer patients (dated by TCRdb to 2020 to 2022). Library prep was done by the immunoSEQ multiplex PCR assay. TCRdb's version of the immuneACCESS table is confined to in-frame rearrangements and falls short of the full clone set. An unresolved V gene accounts for under half of the shortfall where checked; the remainder is of unknown origin. The sample has approximately 150,000 clones on record, around 90% of them singletons. Together, the top ten hold just over 2% of the sample. The material sequenced was blood. These receptors all stem from a middle-aged woman in good health.

The chain recombines TRBV12-3 or TRBV12-4 with TRBJ2-7; a possible D gene is TRBD1 (6 bases). The CDR3 has 13 residues. Trimming left V 8 bases short and J 1 base short, with 12 bases between. The chain's CDR3 is CASLGGPSYEQYF. CDR3 nucleotides: TGTGCCAGCCTTGGGGGCCCTTCCTACGAGCAGTACTTC.

The genes are TRBV29-1 and TRBJ2-1, with a weak D call TRBD2 (6 bases). V was shortened by 7 bases and J by 5 bases, with 15 bases between the two germline ends. The germline CDR1 and CDR2 sequences are SQVTM and ANQGSEA. This CDR3 region has 13 residues. The CDR3 sequence: CSAPGDANNEQFF. CDR3 DNA: TGCAGCGCCCCGGGGGACGCAAACAATGAGCAGTTCTTC.

This chain uses TRBV2 with TRBJ2-2; TRBD2 is a possible D gene (6 bases). Germline CDR1 is SNHLY and CDR2 is FYNNEI. Trimming stripped 6 bases from V and 5 bases from J, with 16 bases between. The CDR3 runs to 15 residues. The CDR3 nucleotides are TGTGCCAGCAGCGGGAGACCGACTCCGACCGGGGAGCTGTTTTTT. Its translation: CASSGRPTPTGELFF.

The chain is built from TRBV25-1 and TRBJ1-5; the D gene is possibly TRBD1 (5 bases). The CDR3 covers 14 residues. CDR1 is MGHDK and CDR2 is SYGVNS in the germline V gene. Trimming removed 5 bases at V and 1 base at J, with 9 bases between. The CDR3 DNA is TGTGCCAGCAGTCCCGGGGGGAGCAATCAGCCCCAGCATTTT. This codes for CASSPGGSNQPQHF.

This chain joins TRBV3-1 (or the pseudogene TRBV3-2) and TRBJ2-5; D unclear. V was shortened by 4 bases and J by 1 base, with 13 bases between the two germline ends. CDR3 length: 15 amino acids. Germline CDR1 is LGHDT and CDR2 is YNNKEL (reference sequence). CDR3 nucleotide sequence: TGTGCCAGCAGCCTCACCACCACACCCCAAGAGACCCAGTACTTC. Its protein is CASSLTTTPQETQYF.